This T cell receptor (beta chain) was captured by sequencing in a study of cytomegalovirus exposure and HLA in healthy donors. This CDR3 is built from 15 residues. Trimming cost V 2 bases and J 5 bases; bases outside gene matches: 4. Germline V gives CDR1 WSHSY, CDR2 SAAADI. The sample holds a few counts of this clone. At collection, donors were nominally healthy, but unrecorded immune exposures were probable. 60 Vbeta and 13 Jbeta primers were used in PCR. TCRdb's copy holds only in-frame clones and misses some; the assay was immunoSEQ multiplex PCR. The data contain 200,000 to 250,000 clones, around 89% of them singletons.

This TCR derives from a woman between 18 and 29 years old in good health and CMV-seronegative. Sequenced material: PBMCs. The chain joins TRBV10-2 to TRBJ1-5; 9 bases are shared with TRBD1. This CDR3 is CASSEQGQGHQPQHF. DNA for the CDR3: TGCGCCAGCAGTGAGCAGGGACAGGGACATCAGCCCCAGCATTTT.